This T cell receptor (beta chain) was retrieved from a study of blood T cell repertoires in COVID-19. About the study: Some COVID-19 samples were acute and others convalescent; all came from the United States, Italy and Spain. The analysed material was cDNA or gDNA that came from T cells, B-cell-depleted T cells, or PBMCs.

Participants were placed into cohorts based on the clinical history they reported. Repertoires were generated with immunoSEQ multiplex PCR, while TCRdb's copy carries only in-frame clones and drops some. The data show 230,000 or so clones, with 85% to 90% seen just once and roughly 14% held by the top ten. Per germline, CDR1 SNHLY and CDR2 FYNNEI. The CDR3 runs to 15 residues. Deletions cut 3 bases from V and 4 bases from J, with 14 bases between. Source material: PBMCs or T cells enriched from blood (not recorded which). This chain links TRBV2 with TRBJ2-3; perhaps TRBD1 as D (5 bases). This TCR was sampled from a woman between 50 and 59 years old with acute COVID-19. The CDR3 region has the DNA TGTGCCAGCAGTGAGTGGCAGGGAAGGGCAGATACGCAGTATTTT. It yields the protein CASSEWQGRADTQYF. The whole variable domain, remainder taken from reference TRBV2 and TRBJ2-3, is EPEVTQTPSHQVTQMGQEVILRCVPISNHLYFYWYRQILGQKVEFLVSFYNNEISEKSEIFDDQFSVERPDGSNFTLKIRSTKLEDSAMYFCASSEWQGRADTQYFGPGTRLTVL.